This T cell receptor beta chain was recorded in a study of blood T cell repertoires in COVID-19. Study as a whole: In each case, the material was cDNA or gDNA derived from T cells, B-cell-depleted T cells, or PBMCs.

Authors' analysis steps: The assay estimated nucleated cells by amplifying reference gene primers. Repertoires were generated with immunoSEQ multiplex PCR, while TCRdb's copy carries only in-frame clones and drops some. Clone size and the V and J calls come from that table; the DNA yielded D and trimming. The sample shows approximately 80,000 clones, approximately 85% of them seen only once. Enrolled during active infection, Seattle patients were then followed longitudinally. The germline gives CDR1 SGHTA, CDR2 FQGTGA. The V end lost 3 bases, the J end lost 15 bases, and 24 bases lay between the germline ends. This CDR3 is 15 amino acids long.

Sequencing was performed on peripheral blood. The chain carries TRBV7-3 and TRBJ2-1; a possible D gene is TRBD2 (7 bases). This sequence was found in a man aged 45-65 years with COVID-19, enrolled during active disease. As DNA, the CDR3 is TGTGCCAGCAGCTTCGGAGGGGGGGAATCGGGTCATCCGTTCTTC. It encodes CASSFGGGESGHPFF.